This TCR beta chain was sequenced for a study of regulatory T cells. Study-level findings and limits: Hydrophobic residues at CDR3 positions 6 and 7 were enriched in conventional CD4+ T cells of CD3G-deficient patients. Patient repertoires had restricted TRB V-J pairs and skewed V and J usage, most in Tregs.

The primer mix had 52 TRBV and 13 TRBJ primers. Assay used: immunoSEQ multiplex PCR; TCRdb lists only in-frame clones, some missing. The repertoire holds 25,000 to 30,000 clones, with 92% as singletons. Every patient with CD3G deficiency had evidence of autoimmunity. At testing, patients were 2 to 39 years old, with reduced naive and increased memory T-cell proportions. Regulatory (CD25-high CD127-low) and conventional (CD25-low CD127-high) CD4+ T cells were sorted separately. This CDR3 region has 15 residues. Germline V gene lookup returns CDR1 SGDLS and CDR2 YYNGEE. The V and J ends lost 6 bases and 4 bases respectively, with 20 bases between them. A remark on this clone: The antigen is undetermined.

The genes are TRBV9 and TRBJ2-7; D remains ambiguous. The receptor was derived from a person aged 18-29 years with CD3G deficiency. Sequencing was done on a sample of conventional CD4+ T cells sorted from blood. DNA for the CDR3: TGTGCCAGCATTGGTGGAGCCTCCCTGAAATACGAGCAGTACTTC. Translated: CASIGGASLKYEQYF.